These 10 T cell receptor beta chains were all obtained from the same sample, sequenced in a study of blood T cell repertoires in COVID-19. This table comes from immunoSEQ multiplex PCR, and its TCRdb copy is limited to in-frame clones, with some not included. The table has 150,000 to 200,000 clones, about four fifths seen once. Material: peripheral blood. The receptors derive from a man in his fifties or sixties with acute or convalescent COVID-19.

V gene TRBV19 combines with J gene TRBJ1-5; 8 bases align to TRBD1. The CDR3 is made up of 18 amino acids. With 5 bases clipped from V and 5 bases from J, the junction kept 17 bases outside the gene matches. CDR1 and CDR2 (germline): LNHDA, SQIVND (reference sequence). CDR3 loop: CASSQSLAQGAGYQPQHF. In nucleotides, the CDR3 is TGTGCCAGTAGTCAATCTTTAGCTCAGGGGGCAGGCTATCAGCCCCAGCATTTT.

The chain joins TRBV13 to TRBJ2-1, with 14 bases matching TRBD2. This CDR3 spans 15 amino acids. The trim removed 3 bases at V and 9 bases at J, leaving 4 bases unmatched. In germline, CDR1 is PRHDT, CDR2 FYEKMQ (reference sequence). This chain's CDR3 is CASSFGLAGGLEQFF. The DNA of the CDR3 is TGTGCCAGCAGCTTCGGACTAGCGGGGGGACTTGAGCAGTTCTTC.

The CDR3 DNA reads TGTGCCATCAGTGAGTCGACACAGCACCCTACAGATACGCAGTATTTT. This sequence encodes CAISESTQHPTDTQYF. The V gene is TRBV10-3, the J gene TRBJ2-3; D not certain. The CDR3 has 16 amino acids. Germline V gene sequence: CDR1 ENHRY, CDR2 SYGVKD. Trimming shortened V by 0 bases and J by 3 bases, and 13 bases separated the two germline ends.

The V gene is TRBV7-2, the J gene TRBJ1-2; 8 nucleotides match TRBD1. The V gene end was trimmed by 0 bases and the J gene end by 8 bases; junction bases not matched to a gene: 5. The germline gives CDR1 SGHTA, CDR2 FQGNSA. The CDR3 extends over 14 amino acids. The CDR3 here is CASSLAQGAGGYTF. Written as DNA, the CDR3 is TGTGCCAGCAGCTTAGCGCAGGGGGCGGGAGGCTACACCTTC.

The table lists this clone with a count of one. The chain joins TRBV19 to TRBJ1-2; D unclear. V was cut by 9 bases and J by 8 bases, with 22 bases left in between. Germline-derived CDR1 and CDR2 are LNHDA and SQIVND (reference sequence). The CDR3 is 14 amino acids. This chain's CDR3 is CASSLPRGFQGYTF. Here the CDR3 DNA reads TGTGCCAGCTCGCTACCCCGAGGGTTCCAGGGCTACACCTTC.

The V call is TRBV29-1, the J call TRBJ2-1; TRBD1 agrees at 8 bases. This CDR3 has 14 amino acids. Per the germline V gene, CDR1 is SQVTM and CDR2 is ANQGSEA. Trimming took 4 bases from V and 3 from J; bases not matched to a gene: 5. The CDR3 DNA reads TGCAGCGTTGGGGTGGACAGGGTCTACAATGAGCAGTTCTTC. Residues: CSVGVDRVYNEQFF.

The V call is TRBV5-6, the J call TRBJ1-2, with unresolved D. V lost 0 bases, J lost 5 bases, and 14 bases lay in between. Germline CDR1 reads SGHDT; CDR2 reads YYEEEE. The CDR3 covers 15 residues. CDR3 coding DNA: TGTGCCAGCAGCTTGGGCCTGGCCTTCTCTTATGGCTACACCTTC. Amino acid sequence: CASSLGLAFSYGYTF.

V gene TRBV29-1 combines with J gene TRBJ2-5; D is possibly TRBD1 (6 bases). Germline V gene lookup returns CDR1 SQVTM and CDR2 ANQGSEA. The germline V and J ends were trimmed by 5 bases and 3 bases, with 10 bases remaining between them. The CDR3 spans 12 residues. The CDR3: CSVYRVKETQYF. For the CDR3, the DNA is TGCAGCGTTTACAGGGTGAAAGAGACCCAGTACTTC.

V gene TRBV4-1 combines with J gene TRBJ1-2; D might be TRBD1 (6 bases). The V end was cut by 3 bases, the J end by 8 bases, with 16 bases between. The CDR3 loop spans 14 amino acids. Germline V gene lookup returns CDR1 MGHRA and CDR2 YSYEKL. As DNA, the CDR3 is TGCGCCAGCAGCCAGATTAAGGGACAAAACGGCTACACCTTC. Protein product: CASSQIKGQNGYTF.

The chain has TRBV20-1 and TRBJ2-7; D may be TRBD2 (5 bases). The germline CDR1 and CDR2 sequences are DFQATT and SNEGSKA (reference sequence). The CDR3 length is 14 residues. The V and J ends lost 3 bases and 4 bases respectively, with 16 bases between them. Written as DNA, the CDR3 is TGCAGTGCTAGTTTTGAGGGTAGTAGGTACGAGCAGTACTTC. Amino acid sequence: CSASFEGSRYEQYF.